The text below deals with one T cell receptor beta chain. Its antigen is currently unknown. This sample was taken from a study of shared clonotypes between healthy human individuals. Overall study context: The cohort had two women and a few men, ages 18 to 49. Study-level findings and limits: Among a handful of donors, roughly 5.4% of naive CD4 clonotypes were found in common. Though the depth was large, rarefaction showed that sorted-subset sequencing was incomplete.

This CDR3 contains 13 residues. V was shortened by 3 bases and J by 6 bases, with 11 bases between the two germline ends. The germline V gene encodes CDR1 LNHDA and CDR2 SQIVND (reference sequence). The naive CD8 fraction comprised CD45RO-negative cells positively selected for CCR7 and excluded terminally differentiated effector memory CD45RA+ cells. Free of recent acute infections or vaccinations, the donors were healthy HIV-negative adults. Some clones are missing from TCRdb's copy, which holds only in-frame ones; the method was immunoSEQ multiplex PCR. The sample yields 600,000 or so clones, around 95% seen once.

The source is a woman in her 30s in good health. The sequenced sample consisted of naive CD8+ T cells sorted from blood. V and J are TRBV19 and TRBJ1-2; D gene ambiguous. The CDR3 region has the DNA TGTGCCAGTAGTATTTGGCTCTCCGATGGCTACACCTTC. Its protein is CASSIWLSDGYTF.